These T cell receptor beta chains were read from a single sample in a study of memory CD8 T cells in hepatitis C reinfection. Some clones are missing from TCRdb's copy, which holds only in-frame ones; the method was immunoSEQ multiplex PCR. The sample has about 45,000 clones, over 75% seen once. The sample consisted of naive CD8+ T cells sorted from blood. These receptors were taken from a man aged 18 to 30 with hepatitis C virus infection. The CDR3 runs from the conserved cysteine through the conserved F or W. The D gene is left open where the match is weak. For some rows the clone size is stated as once, few or many, or as a class when expanded; others skip it.

D: -
length: 15
V: TRBV6-1
J: TRBJ1-1
size: -
DNA: TGTGCCAGCAGACCCTGGGCGACGGCGAACACTGAAGCTTTCTTT
CDR3: CASRPWATANTEAFF

D: -
length: 15
V: TRBV6-5
J: TRBJ1-1
size: -
DNA: TGTGCCAGCAGGCCGACCCCGGGGTTTGACACTGAAGCTTTCTTT
CDR3: CASRPTPGFDTEAFF

D: -
length: 17
V: TRBV21-1
J: TRBJ2-3
size: -
DNA: TGTGCCAGCAGCAAAGTCCCTAGCGGGAGAGAAACAGATACGCAGTATTTT
CDR3: CASSKVPSGRETDTQYF

D: -
length: 15
V: TRBV4-1
J: TRBJ2-7
size: -
DNA: TGCGCCAGCAGCCTCGCACAGGACCGCTCCTACGAGCAGTACTTC
CDR3: CASSLAQDRSYEQYF

D: -
length: 16
V: TRBV5-6
J: TRBJ2-3
size: -
DNA: TGTGCCAGCAGCTTGTATCGGCGGGGAAGCACAGATACGCAGTATTTT
CDR3: CASSLYRRGSTDTQYF

D: -
length: 12
V: TRBV7-9
J: TRBJ1-5
size: -
DNA: TGTGCCAGCACCGTAGGGGATCAGCCCCAGCATTTT
CDR3: CASTVGDQPQHF

D: -
length: 14
V: TRBV4-1
J: TRBJ2-3
size: -
DNA: TGCGCCAGCAGCCAAGGAGGGGGAGCAGATACGCAGTATTTT
CDR3: CASSQGGGADTQYF

D: TRBD2
length: 17
V: TRBV4-2
J: TRBJ2-7
size: -
DNA: TGTGCCAGCAGCCCGTCGGGACTAGCGGGAGGGCCTTTCGAGCAGTACTTC
CDR3: CASSPSGLAGGPFEQYF

D: TRBD2
length: 14
V: TRBV27
J: TRBJ2-4
size: once
DNA: TGTGCCAGCAGTCTGCTAGCGGAGAAAAACATTCAGTACTTC
CDR3: CASSLLAEKNIQYF

D: -
length: 15
V: TRBV28
J: TRBJ2-2
size: -
DNA: TGTGCCAGCAGTTTCGCGGAAGCGAACACCGGGGAGCTGTTTTTT
CDR3: CASSFAEANTGELFF

D: -
length: 14
V: TRBV5-6
J: TRBJ2-2
size: few
DNA: TGTGCCAGCAGCCCCGAGGGGAACACCGGGGAGCTGTTTTTT
CDR3: CASSPEGNTGELFF

D: TRBD1
length: 16
V: TRBV5-4
J: TRBJ2-3
size: -
DNA: TGTGCCAGCAGCGCACGGGACAGCCCTTTCACAGATACGCAGTATTTT
CDR3: CASSARDSPFTDTQYF

D: TRBD1
length: 15
V: TRBV19
J: TRBJ2-2
size: -
DNA: TGTGCCAGTAGTATACCAACAGGGGTCACCGGGGAGCTGTTTTTT
CDR3: CASSIPTGVTGELFF